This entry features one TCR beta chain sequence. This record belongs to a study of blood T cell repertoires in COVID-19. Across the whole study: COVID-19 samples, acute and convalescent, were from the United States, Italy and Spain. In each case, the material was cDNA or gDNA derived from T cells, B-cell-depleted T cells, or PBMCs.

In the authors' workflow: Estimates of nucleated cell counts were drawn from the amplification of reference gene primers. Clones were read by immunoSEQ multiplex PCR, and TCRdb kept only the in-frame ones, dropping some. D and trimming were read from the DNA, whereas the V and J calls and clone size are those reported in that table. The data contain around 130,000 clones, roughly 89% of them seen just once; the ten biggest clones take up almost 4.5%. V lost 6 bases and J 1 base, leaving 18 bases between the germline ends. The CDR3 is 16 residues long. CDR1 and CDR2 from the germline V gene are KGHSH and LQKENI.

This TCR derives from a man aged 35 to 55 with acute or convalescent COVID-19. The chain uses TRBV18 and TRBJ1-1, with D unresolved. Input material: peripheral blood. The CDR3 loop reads CASSPTKPTENTEAFF. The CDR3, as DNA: TGTGCCAGCTCGCCCACGAAACCAACTGAGAACACTGAAGCTTTCTTT.